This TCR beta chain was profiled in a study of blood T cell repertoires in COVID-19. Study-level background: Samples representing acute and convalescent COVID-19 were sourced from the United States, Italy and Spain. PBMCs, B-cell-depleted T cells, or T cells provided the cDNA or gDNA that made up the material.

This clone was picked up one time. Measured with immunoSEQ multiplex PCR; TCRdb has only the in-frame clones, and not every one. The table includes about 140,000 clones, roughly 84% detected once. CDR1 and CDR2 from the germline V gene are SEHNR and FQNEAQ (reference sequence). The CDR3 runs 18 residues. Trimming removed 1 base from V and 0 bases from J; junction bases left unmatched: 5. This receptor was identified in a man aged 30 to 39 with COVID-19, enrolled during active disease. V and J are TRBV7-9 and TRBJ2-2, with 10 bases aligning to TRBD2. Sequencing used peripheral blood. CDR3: CASSLGRLAGANTGELFF. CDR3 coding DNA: TGTGCCAGCAGCTTAGGACGTCTAGCGGGAGCGAACACCGGGGAGCTGTTTTTT.